This TCR beta chain was documented in a study of CD8+ T cells in alopecia areata. V lost 4 bases to trimming and J lost 4 bases, with 19 bases between them. Germline loops: CDR1 GTSNPN, CDR2 SVGIG (reference sequence). CDR3 size: 15 residues. RNA extraction was followed by reverse transcription into cDNA, which acted as the sequencing template. Only in-frame clones appear in the TCRdb table, and some are missing; sequencing was by immunoSEQ multiplex PCR. The sample contains approximately 210,000 clones, less than 45% of which appear only once. Regarding treatment: oral pan-JAK inhibitor, 5-10 mg twice daily.

The sequence came from a human donor with alopecia areata. The chain has TRBV30 and TRBJ1-1; tentatively, D is TRBD1 (5 bases). The input for sequencing was CD4+ T cells sorted from blood, taken at roughly week 38, from a patient treated with tofacitinib. CDR3 sequence (DNA): TGTGCCTGGAACACCCCAGGGAGCCAAGGCACTGAAGCTTTCTTT. The encoded protein is CAWNTPGSQGTEAFF.